The 18 T cell receptor beta chains presented below share a single source sample, sequenced in a study of response to subunit inactivated influenza vaccine. TCRdb re-analysed the RT-PCR reads in MiXCR, keeping a single row per CDR3 protein. Here the sample spans hundreds of thousands of distinct CDR3 sequences, roughly 14% being singletons. The material sequenced was PBMCs from blood, taken about 11 days after vaccination. The receptor set was obtained from a man between 45 and 60 years old who received an inactivated influenza vaccine.

This clonotype has a handful of counts. The chain uses TRBV30 and TRBJ2-7; D perhaps matches TRBD1 (5 bases). This CDR3 has 12 amino acids. V was trimmed by 7 bases and J by 6 bases, leaving 16 bases between them. CDR1 GTSNPN and CDR2 SVGIG come from the germline V gene (reference sequence). CDR3 bases: TGTGCCTCCCGAGGCAGGGCCCTCGAGCAGTACTTC. Protein product: CASRGRALEQYF.

This clonotype has only a few counts. The chain employs TRBV28 and TRBJ2-1; TRBD2 aligns across 8 bases. Germline values: CDR1 MDHEN, CDR2 SYDVKM. With 3 bases clipped from V and 6 bases from J, the junction kept 7 bases outside the gene matches. The CDR3 loop spans 15 amino acids. The CDR3: CASSFWREVSNEQFF. The CDR3 region has the DNA TGTGCCAGCAGTTTCTGGCGGGAGGTGAGCAATGAGCAGTTCTTC.

The V gene is TRBV11-2, the J gene TRBJ2-2; 8 bases match TRBD2. Germline CDR1 reads SGHAT; CDR2 reads FQNNGV. CDR3 length equals 18 residues. The V gene end was trimmed by 0 bases and the J gene end by 4 bases; junction bases not matched to a gene: 10. As DNA, the CDR3 is TGTGCCAGCAGCTTAGATTCCAGCGGGAGAGCGCGCACCGGGGAGCTGTTTTTT. Protein product: CASSLDSSGRARTGELFF.

The chain joins TRBV20-1 to TRBJ2-3, with TRBD2 identical over 8 bases. Trimming at V came to 3 bases and at J to 3 bases, leaving 5 bases not matched to a gene. Germline V gene sequence: CDR1 DFQATT, CDR2 SNEGSKA (reference sequence). The CDR3 length is 14 residues. The CDR3 sequence is CSARRGAGTDTQYF. The CDR3, as DNA: TGCAGTGCTAGGCGGGGGGCGGGAACAGATACGCAGTATTTT.

This clonotype was observed a handful of times. The chain uses TRBV12-3 or TRBV12-4 and TRBJ1-1; a possible D gene is TRBD1 (5 bases). Trimming took off 3 bases at V and 6 bases at J, with 11 bases between the two ends. The CDR3 runs 13 residues. The CDR3 bases are TGTGCCAGCAGTTTCTCAGGGCGGCCTGAAGCTTTCTTT. This translates into CASSFSGRPEAFF.

This clonotype was counted ten times or more. The chain joins TRBV29-1 to TRBJ2-5, with 7 positions matching TRBD2. With 3 bases clipped from V and 4 bases from J, the junction kept 2 bases outside the gene matches. CDR1 and CDR2 from the germline V gene are SQVTM and ANQGSEA. The CDR3 runs 12 residues. The CDR3 coding sequence is TGCAGCGTTGACGGCGGGAGAGAGACCCAGTACTTC. Encoded protein: CSVDGGRETQYF.

Worth noting for this clonotype: At one end, the junction sequence differs from germline, possibly due to a read error. V is TRBV4-3 and J is TRBJ1-4, with D perhaps TRBD1 (6 bases). Germline-derived CDR1 and CDR2 are LGHNA and YSLEER. CDR3 size: 14 residues. The CDR3 nucleotides are TGCGCCAGCACCCAATCCCCAGGGGTGGAAAAACTGTTTTTT. Protein: CASTQSPGVEKLFF.

This clonotype has only a few counts. The chain uses TRBV9 and TRBJ2-2, with 10 bases lining up with TRBD1. The CDR3 runs 17 residues. Germline trimming cut 4 bases from V and 2 bases from J; bases unmatched to any gene: 8. Germline V lookup: CDR1 SGDLS, CDR2 YYNGEE. The CDR3 reads CASSITGQGLNTGELFF. CDR3 nucleotides: TGTGCCAGCAGCATTACGGGACAGGGGCTTAACACCGGGGAGCTGTTTTTT.

The chain employs TRBV2 and TRBJ2-2; TRBD1 matches 9 bases. This CDR3 contains 15 residues. V lost 3 bases and J lost 7; bases outside the gene matches: 6. Germline values: CDR1 SNHLY, CDR2 FYNNEI. CDR3 nucleotides: TGTGCCAGCAGTGAGCACAGGGGGCTTGTCGGGGAGCTGTTTTTT. It codes for CASSEHRGLVGELFF. The variable domain in full, with the rest retrieved from reference TRBV2 and TRBJ2-2, is EPEVTQTPSHQVTQMGQEVILRCVPISNHLYFYWYRQILGQKVEFLVSFYNNEISEKSEIFDDQFSVERPDGSNFTLKIRSTKLEDSAMYFCASSEHRGLVGELFFGEGSRLTVL.

The gene calls are TRBV7-2 and TRBJ2-2; the D is unclear. Germline-derived CDR1 and CDR2 are SGHTA and FQGNSA. V was shortened by 5 bases and J by 3 bases, with 10 bases between the two germline ends. This CDR3 spans 14 amino acids. CDR3 DNA sequence: TGTGCCAGCAGCGTCAGTAGGGACACCGGGGAGCTGTTTTTT. As protein: CASSVSRDTGELFF.

The sample holds a few counts of this clonotype. The chain carries TRBV15 and TRBJ1-5, with 9 bases matching TRBD1. After removal of 0 bases from V and 3 bases from J, the junction contained 6 bases not matched to a gene. The CDR3 length is 17 residues. Germline loops: CDR1 LNHNV, CDR2 YYDKDF (reference sequence). The CDR3 protein is CATSRDGGTGPNQPQHF. CDR3 nucleotides: TGTGCCACCAGCAGAGATGGCGGGACAGGGCCCAATCAGCCCCAGCATTTT.

This clonotype was counted a few times. V usage is TRBV12-3 or TRBV12-4 and J usage is TRBJ2-3; D may correspond to TRBD1 or TRBD2 (5 bases each). Trimming stripped 7 bases from V and 9 bases from J, with 17 bases between. The CDR3 is made up of 13 amino acids. CDR3 amino acids: CASTLGTSGTQYF. In DNA, the CDR3 is TGTGCCAGCACTCTTGGGACCTCCGGCACGCAGTATTTT.

The rearrangement joins TRBV23-1 to TRBJ2-3, with D unclear. TRBV23-1 is assigned to the ORF class and has an uncertain function. The CDR3 spans 16 residues. Trimming cost V 0 bases and J 0 bases, with 10 bases left between them. The CDR3 spells CASSQSAGDSTDTQYF. The CDR3 nucleotides read TGCGCCAGCAGTCAATCGGCAGGAGATAGCACAGATACGCAGTATTTT.

V gene TRBV4-1 combines with J gene TRBJ2-2, with D unclear. Germline V gene lookup returns CDR1 MGHRA and CDR2 YSYEKL. CDR3 length equals 21 residues. V was clipped by 1 base and J by 5 bases, with 29 bases between them. The CDR3 nucleotides read TGCGCCAGCAGCCAAGTTCCGTTTTCAGTTAGCTGGAGAAGTTTTACCGGGGAGCTGTTTTTT. Translating it yields CASSQVPFSVSWRSFTGELFF.

The genes are TRBV12-3 or TRBV12-4 and TRBJ2-7, with D possibly being TRBD1 (6 bases). V was pared by 1 base and J by 5 bases, with 12 bases between. The CDR3 is 14 residues long. The CDR3 is CASSLEQGFHEQYF. DNA of the CDR3: TGTGCCAGCAGTTTAGAACAGGGTTTCCACGAGCAGTACTTC.

This clonotype was seen a handful of times. The gene calls are TRBV11-2 and TRBJ2-1; a weak D match, TRBD1 (5 bases). This CDR3 region has 16 residues. Germline V gives CDR1 SGHAT, CDR2 FQNNGV. V lost 5 bases, J lost 0 bases, and 14 bases lay in between. The DNA for the CDR3 is TGTGCCAGCAGCCCTAAAGACAGCCTCTCCTACAATGAGCAGTTCTTC. Protein sequence: CASSPKDSLSYNEQFF.

The V and J genes are TRBV5-1 and TRBJ2-5, with 12 positions matching TRBD1. Germline assignment: CDR1 SGHRS and CDR2 YFSETQ. The CDR3 sequence is 15 residues long. Trimming cost V 4 bases and J 5 bases; bases outside gene matches: 6. For the CDR3, the DNA is TGCGCCAGCAGCCCTGGGACAGGGGGCACGGAGACCCAGTACTTC. Encoded protein: CASSPGTGGTETQYF.

The rearrangement links TRBV9 to TRBJ2-7; 10 bases are shared with TRBD1. The CDR3 totals 16 residues. The V segment lost 0 bases and the J segment 6 bases; nucleotides outside the gene matches: 9. Germline-derived CDR1 and CDR2 are SGDLS and YYNGEE. In nucleotides, the CDR3 is TGTGCCAGCAGCGTAGGCCTGACCGGGACAGGGGTCGAGCAGTACTTC. It yields the protein CASSVGLTGTGVEQYF.